This T cell receptor (beta chain) was obtained from a study of blood T cells in healthy people across ages (dated by TCRdb to 2014 to 2015). For the wider study: In model experiments, roughly one uniquely barcoded TCR beta cDNA molecule per two T cells was captured by template switching. To avoid experimental bias, donors of different ages were randomly spread across the sequencing lanes. The donors were split into four age groups: young (average around 15 years), middle-aged (more than 35), aged (approximately 59) and long-lived (roughly 77). Age-related changes in TCR beta repertoire diversity were measured in the study by deep sequencing normalized with unique cDNA molecular identifiers. Using the same blood draw, the study looked at two additional independent replicas of 1 million unique cDNA reads for two donors, one aged 18 to 30 and the other aged 80 or older. The investigation overall reported the following: Compared with the aged group, the long-lived group had more naive CD4+ T cells, fewer expanded clones and increased TCR diversity, suggesting age selection. Estimates of total diversity based on one million sequenced T cells were regarded as lower bounds and as underestimates. As age increased, observed TCR beta diversity per million T cells dropped in a roughly linear way, and a significant reduction was already evident by age about 36. Donor CMV infection status was unknown, potentially confounding age-related changes in expanded clonotypes. Conclusive comparison of naive and antigen-experienced compartments was prevented by the profiling of bulk unsorted PBMCs. The percentage of naive T cells measured by flow cytometry correlated strongly with observed TCR beta diversity.

The germline V gene supplies CDR1 SQVTM and CDR2 ANQGSEA. The germline V and J ends show losses of 4 bases and 10 bases respectively, and no gene match explains 8 bases of the junction. From the cysteine up to the phenylalanine, the CDR3 has a length of 13 residues. The kept DNA is CDR3 alone, 39 bases in frame from the first base. The roughly 42 donors, aged roughly 6 to 95 years, were systemically healthy Caucasian individuals from Russia. Each donor gave around 9 milliliters of peripheral blood, collected into EDTA-treated Vacutainer tubes. PBMCs were isolated by Ficoll-Paque density-gradient centrifugation, with at least 7 million obtained per sample. Trizol reagent was used to extract total RNA from the PBMCs, yielding at least 5 micrograms per sample. Naive CD45RAhigh/CD27high T cell percentages were measured by flow cytometry on a PBMC aliquot from every donor. Receptor amplification or capture employed 5' RACE. The second PCR ran for roughly 7 to 11 cycles and used a J-beta primer mix along with a sample-barcoded 5' primer. A unique molecular identifier was introduced onto each TCR beta cDNA molecule by a template-switch 5' adaptor carrying 12 random nucleotides. At least 2.5 million CDR3-containing paired-end reads were obtained from each sample. First-strand cDNA synthesis was performed from all RNA using the Mint cDNA synthesis kit, with priming by a TRBC-specific oligonucleotide. All cDNA was treated with uracil-DNA glycosylase and then went through a first 18-cycle PCR with the universal primers M1SS and BC2_uni_R. From the authors' description of their analysis: Normalization of each sample was performed by random selection of 1 million high-quality reads, each carrying a distinct molecular identifier. Instead of being binned into consensus sequences, reads with shared molecular identifiers were discarded. MiTCR, set to a Q25 quality threshold and the strictest error-elimination algorithm, was used for CDR3 identification, clonotype clustering and error correction. Lower-bound total TCR beta diversity was estimated with a nonparametric unseen species model using Euler transformation. The public reads were quality trimmed at Q25 with fastp and then assembled into clones with MiXCR by TCRdb, keeping productive beta chains. Each entry is one CDR3 protein sequence, shown with its most common DNA and genes. The V and J calls and clone size are TCRdb's, not the authors'. The sample yields 1,800,000 or so distinct CDR3 sequences; approximately 39% were counted once. Clones ranked in the top ten supply 20% to 25% of the sample.

On this clonotype: No antigen is known for it. Per-base qualities were not stored, and no clone one base away is much larger.

The receptor chain draws on TRBV29-1 and TRBJ2-1; a stretch of 9 junction bases matches TRBD2. Sequencing was carried out using blood. This TCR derives from a human donor in good health. The CDR3 protein sequence reads: CSVVEIAGVEQFF. The DNA sequence reads TGCAGCGTTGTGGAAATAGCGGGGGTCGAGCAGTTCTTC.